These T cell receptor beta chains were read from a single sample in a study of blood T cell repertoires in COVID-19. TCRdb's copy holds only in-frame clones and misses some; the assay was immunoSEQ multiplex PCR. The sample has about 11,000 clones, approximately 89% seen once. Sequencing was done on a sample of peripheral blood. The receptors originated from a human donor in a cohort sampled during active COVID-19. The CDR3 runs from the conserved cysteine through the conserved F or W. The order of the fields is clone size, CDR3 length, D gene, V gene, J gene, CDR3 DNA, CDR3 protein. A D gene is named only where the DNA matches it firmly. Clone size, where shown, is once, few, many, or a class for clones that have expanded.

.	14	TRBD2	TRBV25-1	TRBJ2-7	TGTGCCAGCAGTGAGACTAGCGGGGGTTACGAGCAGTACTTC	CASSETSGGYEQYF
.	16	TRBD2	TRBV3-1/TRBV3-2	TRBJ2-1	TGTGCCAGCAGCCAGACTAGCGGGAGGGCACACAATGAGCAGTTCTTC	CASSQTSGRAHNEQFF
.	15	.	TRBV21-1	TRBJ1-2	TGTGCCAGCAGCAGCAGGACAGGGAGGGAAAATGGCTACACCTTC	CASSSRTGRENGYTF
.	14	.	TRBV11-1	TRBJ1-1	TGTGCCAGCAGCAAAGGAGGGTCCCACACTGAAGCTTTCTTT	CASSKGGSHTEAFF
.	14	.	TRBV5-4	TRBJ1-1	TGTGCCAGCAGCCGACAGGAAGGGAGAACTGAAGCTTTCTTT	CASSRQEGRTEAFF
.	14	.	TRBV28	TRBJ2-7	TGTGCCAGCACGGGCGGGATCCGCCCCTACGAGCAGTACTTC	CASTGGIRPYEQYF
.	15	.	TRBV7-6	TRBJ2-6	TGTGCCAGCAGCTTAGAGTTGTCGCAGTTCAACGTCCTGACTTTC	CASSLELSQFNVLTF
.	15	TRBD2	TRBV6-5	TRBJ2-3	TGTGCCAGCAGTTTTCTAGCGGGGCCCACAGATACGCAGTATTTT	CASSFLAGPTDTQYF
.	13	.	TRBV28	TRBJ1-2	TGTGCCAGCAGTTTAGAGGCAGTCTATGGCTACACCTTC	CASSLEAVYGYTF
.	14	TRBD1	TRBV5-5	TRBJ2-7	TGTGCCAGCAGGAGACAGGGTCTCAACGGCGAGCAGTACTTC	CASRRQGLNGEQYF
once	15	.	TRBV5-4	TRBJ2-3	TGTGCCAGCAGACGTCAATCGGGAGTCACAGATACGCAGTATTTT	CASRRQSGVTDTQYF
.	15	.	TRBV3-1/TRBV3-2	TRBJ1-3	TGTGCCAGCAGGGGAGGGGCCGGCTCTGGAAACACCATATATTTT	CASRGGAGSGNTIYF
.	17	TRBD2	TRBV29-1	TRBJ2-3	TGCAGCGTTGAAGATCCTATAGCGGGAGGGGGCACAGATACGCAGTATTTT	CSVEDPIAGGGTDTQYF
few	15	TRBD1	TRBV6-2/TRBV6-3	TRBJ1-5	TGTGCCAGCAGCCCCAGGGGGCTGGGAAATCAGCCCCAGCATTTT	CASSPRGLGNQPQHF
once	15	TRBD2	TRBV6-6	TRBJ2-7	TGTGCCAGCAGTCCCGGGACTAGCGGAGTCCTGGAGCAGTACTTC	CASSPGTSGVLEQYF
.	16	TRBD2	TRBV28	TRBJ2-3	TGTGCCAGCAGCCCAGGGACTAGCGGTCTCGTGGATACGCAGTATTTT	CASSPGTSGLVDTQYF
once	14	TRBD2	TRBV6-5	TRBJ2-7	TGTGCCAGCACCAATCCGGGACTAGGGGGTGAGCAGTACTTC	CASTNPGLGGEQYF